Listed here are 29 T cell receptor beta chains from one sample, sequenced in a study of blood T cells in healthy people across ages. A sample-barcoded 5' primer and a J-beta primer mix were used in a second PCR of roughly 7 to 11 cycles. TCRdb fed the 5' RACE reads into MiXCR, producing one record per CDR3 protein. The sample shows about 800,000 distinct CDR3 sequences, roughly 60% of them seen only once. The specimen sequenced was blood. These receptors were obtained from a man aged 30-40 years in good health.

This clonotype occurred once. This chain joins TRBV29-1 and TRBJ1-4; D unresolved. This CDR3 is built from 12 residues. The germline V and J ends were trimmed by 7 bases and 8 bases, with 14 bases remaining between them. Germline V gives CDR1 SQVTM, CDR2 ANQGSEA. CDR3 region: CSAGPEREKLFF. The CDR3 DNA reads TGCAGCGCCGGGCCTGAGAGGGAAAAACTGTTTTTT.

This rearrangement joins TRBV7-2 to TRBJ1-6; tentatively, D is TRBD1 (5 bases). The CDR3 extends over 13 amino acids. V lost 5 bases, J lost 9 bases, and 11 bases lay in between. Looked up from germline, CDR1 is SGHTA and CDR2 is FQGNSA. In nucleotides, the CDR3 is TGTGCCAGCAGCGCCCGGGGGTTTTCACCCCTCCACTTT. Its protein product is CASSARGFSPLHF.

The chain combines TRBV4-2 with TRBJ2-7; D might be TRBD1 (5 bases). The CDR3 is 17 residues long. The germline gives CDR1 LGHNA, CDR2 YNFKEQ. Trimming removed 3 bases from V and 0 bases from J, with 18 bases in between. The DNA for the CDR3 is TGTGCCAGCAGCCACCTAATGTCAGGGTCCTACTCCTACGAGCAGTACTTC. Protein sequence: CASSHLMSGSYSYEQYF.

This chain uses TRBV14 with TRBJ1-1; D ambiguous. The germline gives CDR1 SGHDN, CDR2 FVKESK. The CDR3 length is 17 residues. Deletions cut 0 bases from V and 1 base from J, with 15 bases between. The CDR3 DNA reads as TGTGCCAGCAGCCAAGATCTTGGGCTAGAATCGAACACTGAAGCTTTCTTT. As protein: CASSQDLGLESNTEAFF.

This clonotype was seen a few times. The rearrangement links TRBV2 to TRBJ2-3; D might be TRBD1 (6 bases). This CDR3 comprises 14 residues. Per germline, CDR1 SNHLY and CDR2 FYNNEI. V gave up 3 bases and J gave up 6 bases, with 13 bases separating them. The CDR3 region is CASSDPHRVDTQYF. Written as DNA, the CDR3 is TGTGCCAGCAGTGACCCTCACAGGGTTGATACGCAGTATTTT.

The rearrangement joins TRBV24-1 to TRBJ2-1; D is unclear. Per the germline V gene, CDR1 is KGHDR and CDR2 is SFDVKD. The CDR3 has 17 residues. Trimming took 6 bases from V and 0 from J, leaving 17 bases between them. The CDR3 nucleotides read TGTGCCACCAGTATCCTAGTTGGACGAAGCTCCTACAATGAGCAGTTCTTC. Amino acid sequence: CATSILVGRSSYNEQFF.

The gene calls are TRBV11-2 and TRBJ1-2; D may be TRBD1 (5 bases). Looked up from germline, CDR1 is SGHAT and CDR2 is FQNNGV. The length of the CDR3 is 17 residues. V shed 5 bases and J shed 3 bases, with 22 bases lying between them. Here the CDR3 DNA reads TGTGCCAGCAGCCCGATGACTGACAGAATCAATTACTATGGCTACACCTTC. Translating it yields CASSPMTDRINYYGYTF.

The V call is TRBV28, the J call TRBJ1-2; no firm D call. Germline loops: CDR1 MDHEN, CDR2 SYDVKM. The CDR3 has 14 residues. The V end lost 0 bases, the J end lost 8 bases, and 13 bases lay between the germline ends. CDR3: CASSLWGALRGYTF. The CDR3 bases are TGTGCCAGCAGTTTATGGGGTGCTCTTCGGGGCTACACCTTC.

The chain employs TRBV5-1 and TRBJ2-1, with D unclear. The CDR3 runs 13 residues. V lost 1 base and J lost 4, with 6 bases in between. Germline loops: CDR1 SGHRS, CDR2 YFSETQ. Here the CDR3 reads CASSLFQYNEQFF. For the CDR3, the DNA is TGCGCCAGCAGCTTGTTTCAGTACAATGAGCAGTTCTTC.

The CDR3 region has the DNA TGCGCCAGCAGCCTAGCCGGACAGAATAATGAAAAACTGTTTTTT. Translating it yields CASSLAGQNNEKLFF. The J gene is TRBJ1-4, the V gene TRBV4-1; D is possibly TRBD1 (6 bases). The CDR3 spans 15 residues. From germline, CDR1 is MGHRA and CDR2 YSYEKL. With 4 bases removed from V and 4 bases from J, the gap between germline ends came to 13 bases.

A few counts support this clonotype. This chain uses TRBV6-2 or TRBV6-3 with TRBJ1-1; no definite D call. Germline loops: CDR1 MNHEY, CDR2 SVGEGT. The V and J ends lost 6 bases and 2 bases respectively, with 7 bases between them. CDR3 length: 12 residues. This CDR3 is CASRRLNTEAFF. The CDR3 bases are TGTGCCAGCAGGCGACTCAACACTGAAGCTTTCTTT.

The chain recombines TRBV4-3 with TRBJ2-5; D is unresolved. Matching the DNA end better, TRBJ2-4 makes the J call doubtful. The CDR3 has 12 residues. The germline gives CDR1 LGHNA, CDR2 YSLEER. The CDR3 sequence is CASSQEGLIQYF. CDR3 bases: TGCGCCAGCAGCCAAGAGGGCCTCATTCAGTACTTC.

The CDR3 region is CASSLDYSSYNEQFF. The DNA for the CDR3 is TGTGCCAGCAGCTTGGACTATAGCTCCTACAATGAGCAGTTCTTC. The V and J genes are TRBV11-3 and TRBJ2-1; D perhaps matches TRBD2 (6 bases). Germline CDR1 and CDR2: SGHNT and YENEEA. The CDR3 spans 15 residues. Trimming pared 3 bases from V and 0 bases from J, leaving 9 bases between. The whole variable domain, filled in from reference TRBV11-3 and TRBJ2-1, reads EAGVVQSPRYKIIEKKQPVAFWCNPISGHNTLYWYLQNLGQGPELLIRYENEEAVDDSQLPKDRFSAERLKGVDSTLKIQPAELGDSAVYLCASSLDYSSYNEQFFGPGTRLTVL.

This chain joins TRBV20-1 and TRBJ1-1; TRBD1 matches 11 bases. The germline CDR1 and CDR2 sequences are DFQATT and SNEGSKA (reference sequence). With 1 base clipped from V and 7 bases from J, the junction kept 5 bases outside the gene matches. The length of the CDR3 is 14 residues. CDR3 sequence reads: CSARGTGGFSEAFF. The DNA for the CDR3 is TGCAGTGCTAGAGGGACAGGGGGCTTTAGTGAAGCTTTCTTT.

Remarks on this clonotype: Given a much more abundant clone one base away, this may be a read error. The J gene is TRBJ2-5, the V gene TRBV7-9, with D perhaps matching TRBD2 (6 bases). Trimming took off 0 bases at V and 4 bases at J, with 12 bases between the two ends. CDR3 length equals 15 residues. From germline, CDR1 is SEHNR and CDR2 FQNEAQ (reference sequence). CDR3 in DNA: TGTGCCAGCAGCTTAGCTAGCGCGGGGCGAGAGACCCAGTACTTC. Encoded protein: CASSLASAGRETQYF.

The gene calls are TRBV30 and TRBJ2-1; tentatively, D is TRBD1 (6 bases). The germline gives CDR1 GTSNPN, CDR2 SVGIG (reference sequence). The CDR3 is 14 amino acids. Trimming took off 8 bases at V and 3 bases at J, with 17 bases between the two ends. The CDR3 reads CALIQDSYYNEQFF. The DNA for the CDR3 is TGTGCCCTAATCCAGGACAGTTACTACAATGAGCAGTTCTTC.

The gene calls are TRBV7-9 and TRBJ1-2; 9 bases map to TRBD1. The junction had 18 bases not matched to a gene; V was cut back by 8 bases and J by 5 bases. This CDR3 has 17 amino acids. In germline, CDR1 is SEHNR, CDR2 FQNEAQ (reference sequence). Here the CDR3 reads CASSWDRVGSREYGYTF. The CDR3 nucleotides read TGTGCCAGCTCCTGGGACAGGGTTGGGTCGAGGGAATATGGCTACACCTTC.

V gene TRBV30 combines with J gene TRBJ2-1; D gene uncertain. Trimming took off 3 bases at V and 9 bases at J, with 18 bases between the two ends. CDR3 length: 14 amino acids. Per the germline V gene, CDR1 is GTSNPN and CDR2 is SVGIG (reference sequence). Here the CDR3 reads CAWREVGGRREQFF. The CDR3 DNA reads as TGTGCCTGGAGAGAAGTGGGCGGACGGCGTGAGCAGTTCTTC.

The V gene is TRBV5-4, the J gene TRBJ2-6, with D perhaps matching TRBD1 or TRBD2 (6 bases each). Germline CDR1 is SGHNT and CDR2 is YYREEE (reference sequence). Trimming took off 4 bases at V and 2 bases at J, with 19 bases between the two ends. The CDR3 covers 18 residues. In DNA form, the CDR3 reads TGTGCCAGCAGCAAAGGGGGAGGCAACAGCCCTGGGGCCAACGTCCTGACTTTC. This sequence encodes CASSKGGGNSPGANVLTF.

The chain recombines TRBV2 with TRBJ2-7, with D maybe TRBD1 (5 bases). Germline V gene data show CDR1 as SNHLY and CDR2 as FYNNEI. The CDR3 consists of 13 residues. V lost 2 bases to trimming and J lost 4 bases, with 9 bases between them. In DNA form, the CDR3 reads TGTGCCAGCAGTGAACAGGGTCGATACGAGCAGTACTTC. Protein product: CASSEQGRYEQYF.

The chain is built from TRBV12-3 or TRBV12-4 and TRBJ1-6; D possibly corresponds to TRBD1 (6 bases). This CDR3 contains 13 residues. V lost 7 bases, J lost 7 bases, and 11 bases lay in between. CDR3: CASKTGINSPLHF. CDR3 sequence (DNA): TGTGCCAGCAAGACAGGAATAAATTCACCCCTCCACTTT.

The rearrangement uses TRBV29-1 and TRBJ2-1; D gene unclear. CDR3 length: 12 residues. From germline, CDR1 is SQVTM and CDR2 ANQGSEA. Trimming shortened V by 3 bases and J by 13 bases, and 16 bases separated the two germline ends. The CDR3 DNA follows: TGCAGCGTTGACGACCTAGACTCCCCTCAGTTCTTC. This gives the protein CSVDDLDSPQFF.

The DNA for the CDR3 is TGTGCCAGCAGGCATGGCGAAGGGATGGGTTACGAGCAGTACTTC. It encodes CASRHGEGMGYEQYF. The chain combines TRBV12-3 or TRBV12-4 with TRBJ2-4; D ambiguous. Near its end, the DNA agrees better with TRBJ2-7, so the J call may be wrong. This CDR3 is built from 15 residues.

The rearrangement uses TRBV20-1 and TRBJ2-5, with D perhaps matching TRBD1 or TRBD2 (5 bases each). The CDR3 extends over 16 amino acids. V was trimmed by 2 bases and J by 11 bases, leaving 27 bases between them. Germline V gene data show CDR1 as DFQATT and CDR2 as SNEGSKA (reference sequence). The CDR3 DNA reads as TGCAGTGCTAGAAAAGCCGGGACGACGTTGTACAATGAGCAGTACTTC. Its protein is CSARKAGTTLYNEQYF.

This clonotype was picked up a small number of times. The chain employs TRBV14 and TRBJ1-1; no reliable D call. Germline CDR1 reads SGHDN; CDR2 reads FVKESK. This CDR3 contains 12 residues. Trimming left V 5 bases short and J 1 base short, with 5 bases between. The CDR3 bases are TGTGCCAGCAGCAAGCCGAACACTGAAGCTTTCTTT. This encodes CASSKPNTEAFF.

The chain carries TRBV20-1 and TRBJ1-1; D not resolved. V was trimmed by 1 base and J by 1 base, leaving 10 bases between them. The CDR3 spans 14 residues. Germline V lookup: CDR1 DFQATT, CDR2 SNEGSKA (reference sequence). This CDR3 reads CSARAVDWNTEAFF. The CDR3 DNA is TGCAGTGCTAGAGCTGTTGACTGGAACACTGAAGCTTTCTTT.

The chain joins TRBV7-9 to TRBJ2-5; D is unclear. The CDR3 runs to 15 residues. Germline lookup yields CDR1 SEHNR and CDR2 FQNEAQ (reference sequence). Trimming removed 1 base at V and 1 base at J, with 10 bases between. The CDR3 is CASSLGTTAQETQYF. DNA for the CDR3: TGTGCCAGCAGCTTAGGAACAACAGCCCAAGAGACCCAGTACTTC.

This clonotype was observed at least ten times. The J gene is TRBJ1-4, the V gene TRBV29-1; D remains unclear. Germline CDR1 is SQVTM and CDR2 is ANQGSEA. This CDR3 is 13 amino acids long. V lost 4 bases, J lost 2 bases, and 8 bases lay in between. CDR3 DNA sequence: TGCAGCGTTGTTAGTCAGACTAATGAAAAACTGTTTTTT. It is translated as CSVVSQTNEKLFF.

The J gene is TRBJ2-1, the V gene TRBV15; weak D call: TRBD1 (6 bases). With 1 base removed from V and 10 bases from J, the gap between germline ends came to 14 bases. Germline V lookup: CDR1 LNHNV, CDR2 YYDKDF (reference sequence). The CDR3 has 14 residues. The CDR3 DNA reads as TGTGCCACCAGCAGAGCAGGGGCAGGCTACGAGCAGTTCTTC. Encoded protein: CATSRAGAGYEQFF.